This entry describes one T cell receptor beta chain. Generated by immunoSEQ multiplex PCR, the TCRdb table keeps only in-frame clones and is missing some. The sample records roughly 200,000 clones, 75% to 90% being singletons. This sample is part of a study of blood T cell repertoires in COVID-19. The CDR3 has 17 residues. Germline lookup yields CDR1 SGHTA and CDR2 FQGTGA. The V and J ends lost 4 bases and 0 bases respectively, with 16 bases between them. Individuals drawn from around 24 US areas were roughly 18 to 95 years old. The sequence came from a woman in her forties with acute COVID-19. The V gene is TRBV7-3, the J gene TRBJ1-5, with D possibly matching TRBD1 (5 bases). Material: PBMCs or T cells enriched from blood (not recorded which). The CDR3 protein is CASSSPRGATSNQPQHF. The CDR3 region has the DNA TGTGCCAGCAGCTCCCCCCGCGGGGCCACTAGCAATCAGCCCCAGCATTTT. Complete variable domain (other parts from reference TRBV7-3 and TRBJ1-5): GAGVSQTPSNKVTEKGKYVELRCDPISGHTALYWYRQSLGQGPEFLIYFQGTGAADDSGLPNDRFFAVRPEGSVSTLKIQRTERGDSAVYLCASSSPRGATSNQPQHFGDGTRLSIL.